The 16 T cell receptor beta chains below all came from one sample that was sequenced in a study of blood T cell repertoires in COVID-19. Using immunoSEQ multiplex PCR, the repertoire was profiled, and TCRdb retains in-frame clones only, with some absent. Of about 110,000 clones in the sample, about two thirds are singletons; the top ten hold about 1%. Sample: peripheral blood. The receptors here all came from a human donor with acute or convalescent COVID-19. The donor label of this sample is uncertain.

The sample holds a few counts of this clone. The chain links TRBV28 to TRBJ1-4; 7 nucleotides line up with TRBD1. The V and J ends lost 8 bases and 7 bases, in that order; junction bases with no gene match: 10. Germline assignment: CDR1 MDHEN and CDR2 SYDVKM. CDR3 length: 14 residues. CDR3 sequence (DNA): TGTGCCAGCCGAGAGACAGGGTTGGGTGAAAAACTGTTTTTT. It yields the protein CASRETGLGEKLFF.

The rearrangement joins TRBV28 to TRBJ1-5, with D perhaps TRBD1 (5 bases). The length of the CDR3 is 13 residues. The V and J ends lost 5 bases and 7 bases respectively, with 12 bases between them. Germline CDR1 reads MDHEN; CDR2 reads SYDVKM. The CDR3 spells CASSPRALQPQHF. CDR3 sequence (DNA): TGTGCCAGCAGTCCCAGGGCTCTCCAGCCCCAGCATTTT.

J is TRBJ1-5 and V is TRBV18; the match to TRBD1 covers 9 bases. The CDR3 runs to 16 residues. Germline CDR1 KGHSH, CDR2 LQKENI. V lost 2 bases and J lost 1; bases outside the gene matches: 3. The CDR3 here is CASSPTGGGSNQPQHF. The CDR3 nucleotides read TGTGCCAGCTCACCAACAGGGGGCGGGAGCAATCAGCCCCAGCATTTT.

A note on this clone: Germline is not matched at one junction end, which may reflect a read error. The chain is built from TRBV7-7 and TRBJ2-3; D unresolved. The V gene's germline CDR1 is SSHAT and CDR2 FNYEAQ (reference sequence). This CDR3 is 13 amino acids long. The CDR3: CASSLGQADTQYF. The CDR3 DNA sequence: TGTGCTAGCAGCTTAGGTCAGGCAGATACGCAGTATTTT.

The J gene is TRBJ2-1, the V gene TRBV27; 8 nucleotides align to TRBD2. There are 14 residues in the CDR3. Germline lookup yields CDR1 MNHEY and CDR2 SMNVEV (reference sequence). With 2 bases clipped from V and 6 bases from J, the junction kept 3 bases outside the gene matches. CDR3 nucleotide sequence: TGTGCCAGCAGTTTAACGGGGGGGTTCAATGAGCAGTTCTTC. Residues: CASSLTGGFNEQFF.

This clone showed up just once. The V gene is TRBV24-1, the J gene TRBJ2-3; 9 nucleotides match TRBD2. Germline trimming cut 5 bases from V and 5 bases from J; bases unmatched to any gene: 4. There are 14 residues in the CDR3. CDR1 and CDR2 (germline): KGHDR, SFDVKD. The CDR3 DNA is TGTGCCACCAGTGCTGCGGGAGGGGTAGATACGCAGTATTTT. It yields the protein CATSAAGGVDTQYF.

This rearrangement joins TRBV12-5 to TRBJ2-2, with 10 bases fitting TRBD2. The CDR3 totals 16 residues. Germline assignment: CDR1 LGHNT and CDR2 FRNRAP. Germline trimming cut 6 bases from V and 3 bases from J; bases unmatched to any gene: 7. This chain's CDR3 is CASGWTSGPYTGELFF. In DNA form, the CDR3 reads TGTGCTAGTGGATGGACTAGCGGACCTTACACCGGGGAGCTGTTTTTT. The complete variable domain, with remaining parts taken from reference TRBV12-5 and TRBJ2-2, reads DARVTQTPRHKVTEMGQEVTMRCQPILGHNTVFWYRQTMMQGLELLAYFRNRAPLDDSGMPKDRFSAEMPDATLATLKIQPSEPRDSAVYFCASGWTSGPYTGELFFGEGSRLTVL.

The rearrangement uses TRBV7-3 and TRBJ2-2; 9 bases agree with TRBD1. J gave up 4 bases and V 5 bases, and 11 bases lay outside the gene matches. Germline loops: CDR1 SGHTA, CDR2 FQGTGA. The CDR3 runs to 17 residues. The CDR3 nucleotides are TGTGCCAGCAGCCCTCGCCTGGGACAGGGATTCACCGGGGAGCTGTTTTTT. As protein: CASSPRLGQGFTGELFF. Combining the CDR3 with reference TRBV7-3 and TRBJ2-2 gives the whole variable domain GAGVSQTPSNKVTEKGKYVELRCDPISGHTALYWYRQSLGQGPEFLIYFQGTGAADDSGLPNDRFFAVRPEGSVSTLKIQRTERGDSAVYLCASSPRLGQGFTGELFFGEGSRLTVL.

This clone was counted a few times. The rearrangement uses TRBV18 and TRBJ1-4; D gene uncertain. Germline CDR1 is KGHSH and CDR2 is LQKENI. CDR3 size: 13 residues. The V and J ends lost 5 bases and 6 bases respectively, with 10 bases between them. Here the CDR3 reads CASSESSYEKLFF. The DNA for the CDR3 is TGTGCCAGCTCAGAGAGTTCATATGAAAAACTGTTTTTT.

The rearrangement links TRBV5-5 to TRBJ1-2; 7 nucleotides align to TRBD1. This CDR3 is built from 15 residues. The germline CDR1 and CDR2 sequences are SGHKS and YYEKEE (reference sequence). Trimming at V came to 4 bases and at J to 8 bases, leaving 14 bases not matched to a gene. The DNA for the CDR3 is TGTGCCAGCAGCCCCGGGACAGCTACACCGGGAGGCTACACCTTC. Translating it yields CASSPGTATPGGYTF. The variable domain in full, with the rest retrieved from reference TRBV5-5 and TRBJ1-2, is DAGVTQSPTHLIKTRGQQVTLRCSPISGHKSVSWYQQVLGQGPQFIFQYYEKEERGRGNFPDRFSARQFPNYSSELNVNALLLGDSALYLCASSPGTATPGGYTFGSGTRLTVV.

This clone was counted between two and nine times. The V call is TRBV30, the J call TRBJ1-3; perhaps TRBD1 as D (5 bases). The CDR3 consists of 16 residues. The germline CDR1 and CDR2 sequences are GTSNPN and SVGIG (reference sequence). With 0 bases removed from V and 4 bases from J, the gap between germline ends came to 16 bases. CDR3 sequence reads: CAWSVPFRPGGNTIYF. Written as DNA, the CDR3 is TGTGCCTGGAGTGTACCTTTCCGGCCAGGGGGAAACACCATATATTTT.

This clone showed up just a few times. This chain connects TRBV11-2 to TRBJ2-7, with a possible D match to TRBD2 (6 bases). The CDR3 length is 16 residues. CDR1 SGHAT and CDR2 FQNNGV come from the germline V gene. V lost 2 bases to trimming and J lost 5 bases, with 19 bases between them. CDR3 bases: TGTGCCAGCAGCTTAACGGGGTGGGGGGAAGAAGACGAGCAGTACTTC. It yields the protein CASSLTGWGEEDEQYF.

This rearrangement joins TRBV18 to TRBJ1-1, with D perhaps matching TRBD1 (6 bases). CDR3 length: 16 amino acids. Germline CDR1 is KGHSH and CDR2 is LQKENI. V lost 6 bases to trimming and J lost 2 bases, with 19 bases between them. CDR3 residues: CASSFTMDRQNTEAFF. In DNA, the CDR3 is TGTGCCAGCTCTTTTACGATGGACAGACAAAACACTGAAGCTTTCTTT. The full variable domain, completed using reference TRBV18 and TRBJ1-1, is NAGVMQNPRHLVRRRGQEARLRCSPMKGHSHVYWYRQLPEEGLKFMVYLQKENIIDESGMPKERFSAEFPKEGPSILRIQQVVRGDSAAYFCASSFTMDRQNTEAFFGQGTRLTVV.

This chain uses TRBV4-1 with TRBJ1-6, with 8 bases lining up with TRBD1. V gave up 0 bases and J gave up 1 base; unmatched junction bases: 8. CDR3 length: 19 residues. Germline assignment: CDR1 MGHRA and CDR2 YSYEKL. The CDR3 region is CASSQEPQGGISYNSPLHF. The CDR3 nucleotides are TGCGCCAGCAGCCAAGAACCACAGGGGGGGATATCCTATAATTCACCCCTCCACTTT.

The CDR3 region is CAIKQTGTSGVGEQFF. CDR3 nucleotides: TGTGCCATCAAGCAAACCGGGACTAGCGGGGTAGGCGAGCAGTTCTTC. The chain joins TRBV10-3 to TRBJ2-1, with TRBD2 matching 13 bases. The CDR3 loop spans 16 amino acids. The V segment lost 7 bases and the J segment 10 bases; nucleotides outside the gene matches: 13. Germline CDR1 and CDR2: ENHRY and SYGVKD.

In this sample, this clone turned up once. The junction differs from germline at one of its ends, possibly a read error. V and J are TRBV5-1 and TRBJ1-6, with D perhaps matching TRBD1 (6 bases). The germline V gene encodes CDR1 SGHRS and CDR2 YFSETQ. The CDR3 consists of 14 residues. CDR3 sequence reads: CASSGTQLNSPPHF. Written as DNA, the CDR3 is TGCGCCAGCAGTGGGACACAGCTTAATTCACCCCCCCACTTT.